Following are 26 T cell receptor beta chains from one sample sequenced in a study of blood T cells in healthy people across ages. A J-beta primer mix and a sample-barcoded 5' primer were used in a second PCR of about 7 to 12 cycles. TCRdb re-analysed the 5' RACE reads in MiXCR, keeping a single row per CDR3 protein. The sample lists over 1,200,000 distinct CDR3 sequences, roughly 59% occurring once. Sequenced sample: blood. The receptors shown here come from a man in his late teens or twenties in good health.

In this sample, this clonotype turned up a few times. This chain links TRBV4-2 with TRBJ2-2, with D possibly being TRBD1 (5 bases). V lost 3 bases to trimming and J lost 8 bases, with 13 bases between them. Germline CDR1 is LGHNA and CDR2 is YNFKEQ. The CDR3 runs to 14 residues. This CDR3 is CASSQGRALGELFF. The CDR3 coding sequence is TGTGCCAGCAGCCAGGGCAGGGCTTTAGGGGAGCTGTTTTTT.

This clonotype turned up a few times. This chain connects TRBV4-3 to TRBJ1-2, with D possibly being TRBD1 (5 bases). CDR3 length: 13 residues. Germline-derived CDR1 and CDR2 are LGHNA and YSLEER. V was shortened by 2 bases and J by 4 bases, with 8 bases between the two germline ends. The CDR3 region has the DNA TGCGCCAGCAGCCAAAGAGGGGTCTATGGCTACACCTTC. The encoded protein is CASSQRGVYGYTF.

This clonotype has only a few counts. In DNA, the CDR3 is TGTGCCAGCAGCCAAGATAGAGGCAGGGCCTACGAGCAGTACTTC. This translates into CASSQDRGRAYEQYF. The gene calls are TRBV4-2 and TRBJ2-7, with D perhaps matching TRBD1 (5 bases). Trimming took 0 bases from V and 2 from J, leaving 11 bases between them. CDR3 length equals 15 residues. Germline V CDR1 and CDR2: LGHNA, YNFKEQ.

This clonotype was recorded only once. The V call is TRBV12-3 or TRBV12-4, the J call TRBJ2-2; a possible D gene is TRBD2 (5 bases). The CDR3 loop spans 13 amino acids. Trimming removed 8 bases at V and 2 bases at J, with 9 bases between. The CDR3 region is CASGGDNTGELFF. The CDR3 nucleotides are TGTGCCAGCGGAGGTGATAACACCGGGGAGCTGTTTTTT.

This sequence joins TRBV6-6 and TRBJ1-3; D is ambiguous. The CDR3 has 15 amino acids. V gave up 0 bases and J gave up 3 bases, with 9 bases separating them. Germline loops: CDR1 MNHNY, CDR2 SVGAGI (reference sequence). CDR3 sequence reads: CASSYSGTRGNTIYF. The CDR3 bases are TGTGCCAGCAGTTACTCAGGCACACGTGGAAACACCATATATTTT.

In its sample, this clonotype was seen a few times. This chain uses TRBV5-1 with TRBJ2-1; maybe TRBD2 (7 bases). Trimming took 7 bases from V and 8 from J, leaving 22 bases between them. Germline assignment: CDR1 SGHRS and CDR2 YFSETQ. The CDR3 covers 15 residues. The CDR3 sequence: CASGAWESGGDEQFF. The CDR3 DNA is TGCGCCAGCGGAGCTTGGGAGTCGGGGGGCGATGAGCAGTTCTTC.

V gene TRBV20-1 combines with J gene TRBJ2-7, with D hard to call. The CDR3 loop spans 14 amino acids. Germline V gene data show CDR1 as DFQATT and CDR2 as SNEGSKA (reference sequence). The V and J ends lost 4 bases and 0 bases respectively, with 13 bases between them. CDR3 bases: TGCAGTGCTATCGGACGGCAGAGCTCCTACGAGCAGTACTTC. Protein product: CSAIGRQSSYEQYF.

This clonotype was detected a few times. The J gene is TRBJ2-7, the V gene TRBV13; maybe TRBD2 (5 bases). The end of the DNA fits TRBJ2-4 better, so the J call may be wrong. Germline V gene lookup returns CDR1 PRHDT and CDR2 FYEKMQ (reference sequence). The CDR3 runs 16 residues. DNA of the CDR3: TGTGCCAGCAGCTTAGGATGGGCCCCGAGGGTCGACATTCAGTACTTC. It is translated as CASSLGWAPRVDIQYF.

This chain uses TRBV7-8 with TRBJ2-1; 7 nucleotides align to TRBD2. The J segment lost 12 bases and the V segment lost 1 base, leaving 12 bases of the junction unmatched. The CDR3 is 15 residues long. Looked up from germline, CDR1 is SGHVS and CDR2 is FQNEAQ. CDR3: CASSLGGGAGNRQFF. The CDR3 bases are TGTGCCAGCAGCTTAGGCGGGGGAGCCGGTAATCGGCAGTTCTTC.

This rearrangement joins TRBV11-2 to TRBJ2-1; D possibly matches TRBD1 or TRBD2 (6 bases each). V lost 5 bases and J lost 5, with 19 bases in between. The CDR3 contains 16 residues. Germline CDR1 and CDR2: SGHAT and FQNNGV. The DNA of the CDR3 is TGTGCCAGCAGCCTGACTGGGGGGCGTATGGACAATGAGCAGTTCTTC. This encodes CASSLTGGRMDNEQFF.

The chain links TRBV12-3 or TRBV12-4 to TRBJ2-6; TRBD2 agrees at 12 bases. This CDR3 has 21 residues. The junction had 14 bases not matched to a gene; V was cut back by 5 bases and J by 0 bases. The CDR3 loop is CASSTGLAGIQAFSGANVLTF. CDR3 sequence (DNA): TGTGCCAGCAGTACGGGACTAGCGGGCATCCAGGCCTTCTCTGGGGCCAACGTCCTGACTTTC.

J is TRBJ2-1 and V is TRBV7-9; 12 nucleotides agree with TRBD2. Germline lookup yields CDR1 SEHNR and CDR2 FQNEAQ (reference sequence). The CDR3 has 20 amino acids. The ends lost 5 bases at V and 2 bases at J; junction bases unmatched: 16. CDR3 DNA: TGTGCCAGCAGCCCCGTACTCGGGACTAGCGGGTGGGGTACCTACAATGAGCAGTTCTTC. Translating it yields CASSPVLGTSGWGTYNEQFF.

J is TRBJ1-1 and V is TRBV30; possible D gene TRBD1, 6 bases. The CDR3 contains 12 residues. CDR1 is GTSNPN, CDR2 SVGIG, per germline (reference sequence). The ends were cut back, 8 bases at V and 3 bases at J, with 13 bases in the middle. This CDR3 reads CAGSGAYTEAFF. The CDR3 bases are TGTGCCGGGTCGGGGGCCTACACTGAAGCTTTCTTT.

The rearrangement joins TRBV2 to TRBJ2-7; TRBD1 agrees at 7 bases. This CDR3 comprises 13 residues. The ends lost 8 bases at V and 3 bases at J; junction bases unmatched: 7. Germline assignment: CDR1 SNHLY and CDR2 FYNNEI. CDR3 sequence (DNA): TGTGCCAGCGCGGTACAGGGGATCTACGAGCAGTACTTC. The encoded protein is CASAVQGIYEQYF. Filled out from reference TRBV2 and TRBJ2-7, the complete variable domain reads EPEVTQTPSHQVTQMGQEVILRCVPISNHLYFYWYRQILGQKVEFLVSFYNNEISEKSEIFDDQFSVERPDGSNFTLKIRSTKLEDSAMYFCASAVQGIYEQYFGPGTRLTVT.

Remarks on this clonotype: A junction end diverges from the germline sequence, so it may reflect a read error. The genes are TRBV28 and TRBJ2-1; TRBD2 agrees at 7 bases. Germline V gene lookup returns CDR1 MDHEN and CDR2 SYDVKM. This CDR3 region has 13 residues. The CDR3 bases are TGTGTCAGCAGTCCCCTAGCGGTTGGTGAGCAGTTCTTC. Encoded protein: CVSSPLAVGEQFF.

This clonotype was seen only a few times. V and J are TRBV11-2 and TRBJ1-2; 12 nucleotides align to TRBD1. This CDR3 has 15 amino acids. Germline-derived CDR1 and CDR2 are SGHAT and FQNNGV. Losses at the gene ends were 5 bases for V and 4 bases for J; bases not matched to a gene: 5. The CDR3 region is CASSPGTGGGYGYTF. In DNA form, the CDR3 reads TGTGCCAGCAGCCCAGGGACAGGGGGCGGCTATGGCTACACCTTC. Looking up the rest from reference TRBV11-2 and TRBJ1-2 gives the full variable domain: EAGVAQSPRYKIIEKRQSVAFWCNPISGHATLYWYQQILGQGPKLLIQFQNNGVVDDSQLPKDRFSAERLKGVDSTLKIQPAKLEDSAVYLCASSPGTGGGYGYTFGSGTRLTVV.

The chain is built from TRBV2 and TRBJ1-4, with D unclear. Germline lookup yields CDR1 SNHLY and CDR2 FYNNEI. CDR3 length: 15 amino acids. With 3 bases removed from V and 8 bases from J, the gap between germline ends came to 16 bases. Here the CDR3 reads CASSDGGPGGEKLFF. CDR3 nucleotides: TGTGCCAGCAGTGATGGCGGGCCGGGCGGAGAAAAACTGTTTTTT.

The chain uses TRBV29-1 and TRBJ1-1; D gene ambiguous. The V gene's germline CDR1 is SQVTM and CDR2 ANQGSEA. The CDR3 runs 12 residues. The V and J ends lost 6 bases and 3 bases respectively, with 11 bases between them. This CDR3 reads CSVIMQDTEAFF. CDR3 coding DNA: TGCAGCGTCATTATGCAGGACACTGAAGCTTTCTTT.

This chain links TRBV21-1 with TRBJ2-1; the table gives TRBD1 as D, unverified against the DNA. TRBV21-1 is shown as a pseudogene. This CDR3 has 17 amino acids. The CDR3 loop reads CASSPSRRGARCHEQFF. Here the CDR3 DNA reads TGTGCCAGCAGCCCATCCAGGAGGGGCGCGAGGTGTCATGAGCAGTTCTTC.

The chain uses TRBV27 and TRBJ1-6; 7 bases line up with TRBD1. Germline assignment: CDR1 MNHEY and CDR2 SMNVEV (reference sequence). J was trimmed by 6 bases and V by 5 bases; bases with no gene match: 16. The CDR3 covers 18 residues. In DNA, the CDR3 is TGTGCCAGCAGTCCCCGGGCCCCCCGGGACAGACTTAATTCACCCCTCCACTTT. The encoded protein is CASSPRAPRDRLNSPLHF.

The chain employs TRBV7-2 and TRBJ2-3; D uncertain. The CDR3 is 15 residues long. Trimming removed 4 bases from V and 4 bases from J, with 15 bases in between. The germline V gene has CDR1 SGHTA and CDR2 FQGNSA. CDR3 sequence: CASSYLWAGADTQYF. In DNA form, the CDR3 reads TGTGCCAGCAGCTACCTTTGGGCTGGGGCAGATACGCAGTATTTT.

The chain combines TRBV29-1 with TRBJ2-7; TRBD2 aligns across 10 bases. Unmatched junction bases numbered 10, after V lost 5 bases and J lost 3 bases. CDR3 length: 15 residues. Per the germline V gene, CDR1 is SQVTM and CDR2 is ANQGSEA. The DNA for the CDR3 is TGCAGCGTTCCCGTTCTAGCGGGAGCCTACTACGAGCAGTACTTC. This codes for CSVPVLAGAYYEQYF.

This clonotype was observed a single time. The J gene is TRBJ2-1, the V gene TRBV20-1; the match to TRBD2 covers 10 bases. TRBJ2-7 explains the end of the DNA better; the J call may be wrong. This CDR3 comprises 15 residues. Germline CDR1 reads DFQATT; CDR2 reads SNEGSKA (reference sequence). The CDR3 region is CSANTGLAIYNEQYF. CDR3 DNA sequence: TGCAGTGCTAATACGGGACTAGCGATCTACAATGAGCAGTACTTC.

This chain connects TRBV3-1 to TRBJ2-5; D not certain. The J call may be incorrect, as the DNA end agrees better with TRBJ2-1. This CDR3 is built from 15 residues. Germline V gene sequence: CDR1 LGHDT, CDR2 YNNKEL (reference sequence). The CDR3 loop reads CASSQDQAGQETQFF. The CDR3 DNA is TGTGCCAGCAGCCAAGATCAGGCTGGCCAAGAGACCCAGTTCTTC.

This clonotype has only a few counts. V and J are TRBV29-1 and TRBJ2-1; D is unclear. The V end was cut by 7 bases, the J end by 4 bases, with 11 bases between. Germline CDR1 reads SQVTM; CDR2 reads ANQGSEA. The CDR3 is 12 residues long. Here the CDR3 DNA reads TGCAGCGCCCGGACGGAATACAATGAGCAGTTCTTC. Amino acid sequence: CSARTEYNEQFF.

On this clonotype itself: At one boundary the junction diverges from the germline segment, which might be a read error. The chain is built from TRBV6-1 and TRBJ2-6; TRBD1 is a possible D gene (7 bases). The germline gives CDR1 MNHNS, CDR2 SASEGT. The CDR3 has 16 residues. The CDR3 DNA is TGTGCCAGCAGTGCACTGACAGGGACTGGGGCCTACGTCCTGACTTTC. It translates to CASSALTGTGAYVLTF.